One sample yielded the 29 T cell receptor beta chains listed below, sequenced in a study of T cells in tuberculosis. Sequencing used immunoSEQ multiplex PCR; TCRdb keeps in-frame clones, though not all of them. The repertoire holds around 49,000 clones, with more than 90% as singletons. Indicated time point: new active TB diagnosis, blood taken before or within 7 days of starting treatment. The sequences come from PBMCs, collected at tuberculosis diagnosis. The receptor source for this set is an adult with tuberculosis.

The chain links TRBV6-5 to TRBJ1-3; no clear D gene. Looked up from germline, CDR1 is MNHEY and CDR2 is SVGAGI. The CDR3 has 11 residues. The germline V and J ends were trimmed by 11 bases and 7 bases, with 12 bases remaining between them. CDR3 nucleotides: TGTGCCTGCTCGGACTCCAACACCATATATTTT. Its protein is CACSDSNTIYF.

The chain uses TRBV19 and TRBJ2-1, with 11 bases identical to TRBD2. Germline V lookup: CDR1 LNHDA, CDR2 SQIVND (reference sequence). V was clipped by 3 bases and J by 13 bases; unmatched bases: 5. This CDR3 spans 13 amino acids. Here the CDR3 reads CASSMGTSGFQFF. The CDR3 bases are TGTGCCAGTAGTATGGGGACTAGCGGTTTTCAGTTCTTC.

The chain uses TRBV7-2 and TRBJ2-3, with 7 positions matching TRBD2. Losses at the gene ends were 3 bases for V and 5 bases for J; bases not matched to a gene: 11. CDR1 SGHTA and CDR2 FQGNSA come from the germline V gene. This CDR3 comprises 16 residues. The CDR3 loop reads CASSFFPAGLGDTQYF. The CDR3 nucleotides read TGTGCCAGCAGCTTCTTTCCAGCGGGGTTGGGAGATACGCAGTATTTT.

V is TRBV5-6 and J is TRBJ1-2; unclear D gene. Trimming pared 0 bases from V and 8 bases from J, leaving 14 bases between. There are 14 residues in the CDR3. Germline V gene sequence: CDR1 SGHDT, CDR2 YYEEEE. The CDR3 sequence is CASSLAPAPEGYTF. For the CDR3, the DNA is TGTGCCAGCAGCTTGGCCCCGGCCCCGGAGGGCTACACCTTC.

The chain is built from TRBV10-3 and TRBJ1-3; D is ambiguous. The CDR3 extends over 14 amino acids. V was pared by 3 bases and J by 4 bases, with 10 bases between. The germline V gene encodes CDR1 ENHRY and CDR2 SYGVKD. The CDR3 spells CAISEPVQGNTIYF. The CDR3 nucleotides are TGTGCCATCAGTGAACCGGTACAGGGAAACACCATATATTTT.

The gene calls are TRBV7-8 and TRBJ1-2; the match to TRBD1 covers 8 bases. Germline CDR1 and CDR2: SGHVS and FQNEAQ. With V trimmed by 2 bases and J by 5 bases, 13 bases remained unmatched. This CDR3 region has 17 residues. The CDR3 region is CASSLRSQGALVYGYTF. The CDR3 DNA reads TGTGCCAGCAGCTTAAGGTCTCAGGGGGCATTGGTGTATGGCTACACCTTC.

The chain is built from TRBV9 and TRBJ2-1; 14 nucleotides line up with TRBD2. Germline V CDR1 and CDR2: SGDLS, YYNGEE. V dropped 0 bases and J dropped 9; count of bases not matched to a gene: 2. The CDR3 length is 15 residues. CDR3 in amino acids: CASSVVGTSGSEQFF. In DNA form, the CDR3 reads TGTGCCAGCAGCGTAGTCGGGACTAGCGGGAGTGAGCAGTTCTTC.

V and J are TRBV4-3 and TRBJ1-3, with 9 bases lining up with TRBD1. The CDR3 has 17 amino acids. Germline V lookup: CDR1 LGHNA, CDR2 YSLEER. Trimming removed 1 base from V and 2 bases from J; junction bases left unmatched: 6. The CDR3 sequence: CASSQVLQGAAGNTIYF. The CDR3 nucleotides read TGCGCCAGCAGCCAAGTCCTACAGGGGGCTGCTGGAAACACCATATATTTT.

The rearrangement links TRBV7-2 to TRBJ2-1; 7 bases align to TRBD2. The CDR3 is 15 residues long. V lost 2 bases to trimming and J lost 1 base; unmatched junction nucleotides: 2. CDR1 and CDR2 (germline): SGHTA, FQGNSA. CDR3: CASSLRAGSYNEQFF. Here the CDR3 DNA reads TGTGCCAGCAGCTTAAGAGCGGGATCCTACAATGAGCAGTTCTTC.

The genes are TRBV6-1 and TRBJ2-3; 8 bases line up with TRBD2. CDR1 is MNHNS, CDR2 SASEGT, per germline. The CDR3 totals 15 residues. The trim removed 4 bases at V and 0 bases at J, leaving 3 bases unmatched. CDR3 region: CASSATSVSTDTQYF. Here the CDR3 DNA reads TGTGCCAGCAGTGCGACTAGCGTGAGCACAGATACGCAGTATTTT.

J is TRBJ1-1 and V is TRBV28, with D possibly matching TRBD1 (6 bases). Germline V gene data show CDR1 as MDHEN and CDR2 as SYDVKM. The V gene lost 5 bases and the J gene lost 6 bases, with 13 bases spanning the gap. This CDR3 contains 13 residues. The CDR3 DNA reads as TGTGCCAGCAGTCCACAGGGAAGGGCTGAAGCTTTCTTT. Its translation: CASSPQGRAEAFF.

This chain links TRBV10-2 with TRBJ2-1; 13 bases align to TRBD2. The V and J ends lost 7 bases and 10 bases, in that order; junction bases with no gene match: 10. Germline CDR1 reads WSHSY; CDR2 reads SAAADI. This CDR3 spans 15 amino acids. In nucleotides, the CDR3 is TGCGCCAGCACACATCGGGGGACTAGCGGGAAGGAGCAGTTCTTC. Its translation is CASTHRGTSGKEQFF.

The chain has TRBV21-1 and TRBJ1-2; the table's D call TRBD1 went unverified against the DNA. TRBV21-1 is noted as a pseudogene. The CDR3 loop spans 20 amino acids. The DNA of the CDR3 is TGTGCCAGCAGCAAAGTTTTGGGGGTGGACAGGGGAGGGAATAACTATGGCTACACCTTC. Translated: CASSKVLGVDRGGNNYGYTF.

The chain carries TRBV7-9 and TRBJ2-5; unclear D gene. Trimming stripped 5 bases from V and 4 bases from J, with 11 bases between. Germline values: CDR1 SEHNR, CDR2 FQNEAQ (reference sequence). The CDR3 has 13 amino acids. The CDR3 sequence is CASSLSWAETQYF. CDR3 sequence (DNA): TGTGCCAGCAGCCTCTCGTGGGCAGAGACCCAGTACTTC.

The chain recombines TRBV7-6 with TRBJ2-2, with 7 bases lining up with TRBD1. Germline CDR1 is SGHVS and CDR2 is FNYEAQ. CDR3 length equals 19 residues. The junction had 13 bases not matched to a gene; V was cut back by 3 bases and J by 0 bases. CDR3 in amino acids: CASSLGPTGTATNTGELFF. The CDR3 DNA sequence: TGTGCCAGCAGCTTGGGCCCAACTGGGACAGCGACGAACACCGGGGAGCTGTTTTTT.

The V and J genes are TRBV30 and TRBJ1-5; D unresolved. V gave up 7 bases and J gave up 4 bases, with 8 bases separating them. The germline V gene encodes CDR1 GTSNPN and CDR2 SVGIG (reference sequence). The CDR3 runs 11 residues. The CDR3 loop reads CAYGENQPQHF. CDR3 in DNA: TGTGCCTACGGGGAAAATCAGCCCCAGCATTTT. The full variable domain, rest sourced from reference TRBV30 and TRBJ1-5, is SQTIHQWPATLVQPVGSPLSLECTVEGTSNPNLYWYRQAAGRGLQLLFYSVGIGQISSEVPQNLSASRPQDRQFILSSKKLLLSDSGFYLCAYGENQPQHFGDGTRLSIL.

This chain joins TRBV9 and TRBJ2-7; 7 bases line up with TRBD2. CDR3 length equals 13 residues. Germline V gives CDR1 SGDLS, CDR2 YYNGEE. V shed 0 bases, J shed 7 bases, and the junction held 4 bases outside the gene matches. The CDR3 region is CASSVGVAGEQYF. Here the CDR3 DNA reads TGTGCCAGCAGCGTAGGGGTAGCGGGTGAGCAGTACTTC.

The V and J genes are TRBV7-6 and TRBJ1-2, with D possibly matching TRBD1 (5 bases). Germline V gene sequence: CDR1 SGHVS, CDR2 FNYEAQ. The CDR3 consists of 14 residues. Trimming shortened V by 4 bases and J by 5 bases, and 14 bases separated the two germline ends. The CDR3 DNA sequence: TGTGCCAGCAGCTCGGGGGACGGTTATTATGGCTACACCTTC. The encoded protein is CASSSGDGYYGYTF.

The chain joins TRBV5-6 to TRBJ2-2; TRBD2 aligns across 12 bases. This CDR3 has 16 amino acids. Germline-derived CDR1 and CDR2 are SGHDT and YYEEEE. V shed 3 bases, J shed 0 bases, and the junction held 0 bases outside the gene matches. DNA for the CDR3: TGTGCCAGCAGCTCTAGCGGGAGGGCGAACACCGGGGAGCTGTTTTTT. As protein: CASSSSGRANTGELFF.

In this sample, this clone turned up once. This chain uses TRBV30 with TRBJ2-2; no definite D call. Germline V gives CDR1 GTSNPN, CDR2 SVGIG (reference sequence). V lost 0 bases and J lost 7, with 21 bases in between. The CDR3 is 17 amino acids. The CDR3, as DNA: TGTGCCTGGAGTGTACACAAGCCTCCAGGTCGTGGCGGGGAGCTGTTTTTT. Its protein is CAWSVHKPPGRGGELFF.

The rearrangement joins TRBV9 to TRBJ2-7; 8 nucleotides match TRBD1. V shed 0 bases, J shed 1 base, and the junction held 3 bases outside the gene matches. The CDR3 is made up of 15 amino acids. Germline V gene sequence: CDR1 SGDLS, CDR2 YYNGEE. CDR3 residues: CASSVGQGASYEQYF. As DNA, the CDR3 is TGTGCCAGCAGCGTAGGTCAGGGGGCTTCCTACGAGCAGTACTTC.

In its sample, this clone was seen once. This CDR3 is CASSQEGTPGELFF. The CDR3 DNA follows: TGCGCCAGCAGCCAAGAGGGGACTCCCGGGGAGCTGTTTTTT. The gene calls are TRBV4-1 and TRBJ2-2; TRBD2 might be the D (6 bases). V lost 0 bases, J lost 6 bases, and 8 bases lay in between. This CDR3 has 14 residues. The germline V gene has CDR1 MGHRA and CDR2 YSYEKL.

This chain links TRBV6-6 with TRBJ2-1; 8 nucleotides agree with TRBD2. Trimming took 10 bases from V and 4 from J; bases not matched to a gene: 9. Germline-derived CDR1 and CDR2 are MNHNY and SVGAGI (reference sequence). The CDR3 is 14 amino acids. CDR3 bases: TGTGCCACTACCGGGACTAGACTATACAATGAGCAGTTCTTC. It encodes CATTGTRLYNEQFF.

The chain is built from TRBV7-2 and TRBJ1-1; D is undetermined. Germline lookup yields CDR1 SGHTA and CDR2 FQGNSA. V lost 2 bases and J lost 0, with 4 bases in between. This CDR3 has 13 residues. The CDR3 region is CASSLSMNTEAFF. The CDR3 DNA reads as TGTGCCAGCAGCTTATCCATGAACACTGAAGCTTTCTTT.

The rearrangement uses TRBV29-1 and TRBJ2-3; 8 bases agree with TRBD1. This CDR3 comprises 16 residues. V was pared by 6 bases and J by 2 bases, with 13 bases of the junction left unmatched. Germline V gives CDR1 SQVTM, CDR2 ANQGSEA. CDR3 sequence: CSVFQGAGPFTDTQYF. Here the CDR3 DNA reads TGCAGCGTCTTCCAGGGGGCGGGACCTTTCACAGATACGCAGTATTTT.

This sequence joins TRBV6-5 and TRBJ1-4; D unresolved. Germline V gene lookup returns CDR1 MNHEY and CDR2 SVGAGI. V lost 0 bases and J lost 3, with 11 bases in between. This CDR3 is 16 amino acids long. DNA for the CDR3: TGTGCCAGCAGTTACTCGTTTTGGCAGTCTAATGAAAAACTGTTTTTT. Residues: CASSYSFWQSNEKLFF.

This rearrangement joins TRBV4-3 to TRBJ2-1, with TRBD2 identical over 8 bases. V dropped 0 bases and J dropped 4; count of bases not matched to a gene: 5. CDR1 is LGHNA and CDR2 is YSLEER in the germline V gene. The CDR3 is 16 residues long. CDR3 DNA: TGCGCCAGCAGCCAAGAGTGGTCTAGCGGGTACAATGAGCAGTTCTTC. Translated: CASSQEWSSGYNEQFF.

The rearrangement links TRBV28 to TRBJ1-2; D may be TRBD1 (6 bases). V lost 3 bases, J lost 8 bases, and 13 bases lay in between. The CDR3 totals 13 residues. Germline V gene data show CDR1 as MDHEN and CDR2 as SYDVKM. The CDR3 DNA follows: TGTGCCAGCAGTTTTGTGGGGGCTCTCGGCTACACCTTC. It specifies CASSFVGALGYTF.

CDR3 in amino acids: CASSSGTSGRHWPYEQYF. The CDR3 DNA sequence: TGTGCCAGCAGTTCCGGGACTAGCGGGAGACATTGGCCCTACGAGCAGTACTTC. The rearrangement joins TRBV27 to TRBJ2-7, with 14 bases matching TRBD2. This CDR3 contains 18 residues. Per the germline V gene, CDR1 is MNHEY and CDR2 is SMNVEV (reference sequence). V lost 4 bases, J lost 2 bases, and 10 bases stayed unmatched.